This TCR beta chain was captured by sequencing in a study of OX40 agonist ivuxolimab in advanced cancers. Study summary: Given to patients was ivuxolimab, an agonistic anti-OX40 (CD134) antibody.

TCRdb keeps only in-frame clones here, not all; method: immunoSEQ multiplex PCR. This table holds about 89,000 clones, around nine tenths found once. Patients were excluded for autoimmune disease history or systemic immunosuppression. V lost 7 bases to trimming and J lost 7 bases, with 14 bases between them. Germline V lookup: CDR1 LNHDA, CDR2 SQIVND (reference sequence). CDR3 length equals 13 residues. The specimen was CD4+ or CD8+ T cells sorted from blood, collected in a trial of the OX40 agonist ivuxolimab. V gene TRBV19 combines with J gene TRBJ1-5; maybe TRBD1 (6 bases). The clonotype was recovered from an adult with an advanced solid tumor such as melanoma, head and neck, liver or kidney cancer. The CDR3 sequence: CASNLGGEQPQHF. The CDR3 DNA reads as TGTGCCAGTAACTTAGGGGGTGAACAGCCCCAGCATTTT. The full variable domain, with the rest looked up from reference TRBV19 and TRBJ1-5, is DGGITQSPKYLFRKEGQNVTLSCEQNLNHDAMYWYRQDPGQGLRLIYYSQIVNDFQKGDIAEGYSVSREKKESFPLTVTSAQKNPTAFYLCASNLGGEQPQHFGDGTRLSIL.